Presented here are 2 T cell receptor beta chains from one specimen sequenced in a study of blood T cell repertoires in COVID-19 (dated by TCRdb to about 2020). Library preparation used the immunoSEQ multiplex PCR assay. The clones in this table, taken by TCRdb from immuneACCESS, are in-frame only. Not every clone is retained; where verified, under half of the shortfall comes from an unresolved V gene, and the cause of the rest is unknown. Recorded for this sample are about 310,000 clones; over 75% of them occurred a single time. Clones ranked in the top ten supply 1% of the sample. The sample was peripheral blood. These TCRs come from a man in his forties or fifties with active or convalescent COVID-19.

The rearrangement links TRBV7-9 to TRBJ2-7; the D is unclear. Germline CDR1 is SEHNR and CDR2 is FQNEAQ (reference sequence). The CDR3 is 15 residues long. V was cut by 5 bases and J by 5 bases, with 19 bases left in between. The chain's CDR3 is CASSPPPRLGNEQYF. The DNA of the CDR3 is TGTGCCAGCAGCCCTCCCCCCCGCTTGGGCAACGAGCAGTACTTC.

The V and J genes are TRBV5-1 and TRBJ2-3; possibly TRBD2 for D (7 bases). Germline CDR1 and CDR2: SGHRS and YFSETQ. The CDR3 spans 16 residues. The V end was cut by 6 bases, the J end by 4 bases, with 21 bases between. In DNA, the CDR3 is TGCGCCAGCACCACCGGACGGGGGGCCGGGGCAGATACGCAGTATTTT. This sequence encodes CASTTGRGAGADTQYF.